The rows below give T cell receptor beta chains drawn from one sample of a study of cytomegalovirus exposure and HLA in healthy donors. The method was immunoSEQ multiplex PCR; TCRdb's version includes in-frame clones alone and lacks a portion of them. Of roughly 140,000 clones in the sample, roughly 62% are singletons; the top ten hold roughly 4.7%. The specimen sequenced was PBMCs. These receptors were taken from a man aged 55-75 years in good health and CMV-seronegative. The CDR3 runs from the conserved cysteine through the conserved F or W. Fields, in order: D gene, V gene, clone size, J gene, CDR3 DNA, CDR3 protein. A D gene is named only where the DNA matches it firmly. Not all rows give a size; the values are once, few, many and, for expanded clones, a class.

D: TRBD1; V: TRBV28; size: few; J: TRBJ1-4; DNA: TGTGCCATCCAGGGACAGGGAGGAACTAATGAAAAACTGTTTTTT; CDR3: CAIQGQGGTNEKLFF
D: TRBD1; V: TRBV5-4; size: once; J: TRBJ1-2; DNA: TGTGCCAGCAGCTCGGGTCGGACAGGAGGTAACTATGGCTACACCTTC; CDR3: CASSSGRTGGNYGYTF
D: TRBD1; V: TRBV27; size: few; J: TRBJ1-6; DNA: TGTGCCAGCAGTTTGGACCCCACAGGGGGTTCACCCCTCCACTTT; CDR3: CASSLDPTGGSPLHF
D: NA; V: TRBV2; size: NA; J: TRBJ2-7; DNA: TGTGCCAGCAGTGTGACTAGTAAGATCTACGAGCAGTACTTC; CDR3: CASSVTSKIYEQYF
D: TRBD1; V: TRBV28; size: NA; J: TRBJ1-2; DNA: TGTGCCAGCAGTTCCCCCATTGATCTGGGACAGGGGGACTATGGCTACACCTTC; CDR3: CASSSPIDLGQGDYGYTF
D: TRBD1; V: TRBV6-5; size: NA; J: TRBJ2-1; DNA: TGTGCCAGCAGTAAACAGGGGTCCAATGAGCAGTTCTTC; CDR3: CASSKQGSNEQFF
D: NA; V: TRBV7-8; size: NA; J: TRBJ2-7; DNA: TGTGCCAGCAGCTCCGGTCCTTACGAGCAGTACTTC; CDR3: CASSSGPYEQYF
D: TRBD1; V: TRBV7-9; size: few; J: TRBJ2-1; DNA: TGTGCCAGCAGCCCACAGGGGTCCTACAATGAGCAGTTCTTC; CDR3: CASSPQGSYNEQFF
D: NA; V: TRBV9; size: NA; J: TRBJ1-4; DNA: TGTGCCAGCAGCAAGGGGGAAGGCCTCGGGGTAGGCTCTAATGAAAAACTGTTTTTT; CDR3: CASSKGEGLGVGSNEKLFF
D: TRBD2; V: TRBV30; size: few; J: TRBJ2-2; DNA: TGTGCCTGGAGTGTACTAGCGGGCACCGGGGAGCTGTTTTTT; CDR3: CAWSVLAGTGELFF
D: TRBD1; V: TRBV6-1; size: NA; J: TRBJ1-2; DNA: TGTGCCAGCAGCCAAGGAGGGGGCCCTAACTATGGCTACACCTTC; CDR3: CASSQGGGPNYGYTF
D: NA; V: TRBV9; size: NA; J: TRBJ2-2; DNA: TGTGCCAGCAGCGCCCGGCCCGGGACTTCTCACGCCGGGGAGCTGTTTTTT; CDR3: CASSARPGTSHAGELFF
D: TRBD2; V: TRBV5-4; size: NA; J: TRBJ2-3; DNA: TGTGCCAGCAGCCCGGGGGTAGCGGGAGCGGTGGATACGCAGTATTTT; CDR3: CASSPGVAGAVDTQYF
D: NA; V: TRBV6-5; size: NA; J: TRBJ1-1; DNA: TGTGCCAGCAGTTGGGGCAGGGCGGGGACTGAAGCTTTCTTT; CDR3: CASSWGRAGTEAFF
D: NA; V: TRBV19; size: NA; J: TRBJ2-5; DNA: TGTGCCAGTAGTATGTGGACGGACCCGGGGGAGACCCAGTACTTC; CDR3: CASSMWTDPGETQYF
D: NA; V: TRBV6-6; size: NA; J: TRBJ1-1; DNA: TGTGCCAGCAGTTACCCCTTGACAGGATTGAACACTGAAGCTTTCTTT; CDR3: CASSYPLTGLNTEAFF
D: NA; V: TRBV18; size: NA; J: TRBJ2-7; DNA: TGTGCCAGCTCACCTGGGCCCTCCTACGAGCAGTACTTC; CDR3: CASSPGPSYEQYF